Sequencing of this T cell receptor beta chain was carried out in a study of cytomegalovirus exposure and HLA in healthy donors. The study ran its PCR with 60 Vbeta and 13 Jbeta primers. In the original processing: There were tens of millions of unique TCR beta chains by a later count, and around 10 million of them were shared. The table came from immunoSEQ multiplex PCR; TCRdb's copy has only in-frame clones and leaves some out. The DNA gave D and trimming, while V, J and clone size come from that table. The sample yields under 170,000 clones, around 60% seen once. The CDR3 extends over 17 amino acids. The V gene's germline CDR1 is MNHNS and CDR2 SASEGT. The trim removed 1 base at V and 6 bases at J, leaving 12 bases unmatched. Whole-study results and caveats: Several of the most significant clusters appeared, in a later analysis, to be linked to common viral pathogens.

As concerns this clone: Its antigen is undetermined.

Healthy bone marrow donors made up the cohort. This TCR was sampled from an older woman in good health and CMV-seropositive. The chain joins TRBV6-1 to TRBJ2-3; 8 positions match TRBD1. The specimen was PBMCs. CDR3 DNA: TGTGCCAGCAGTGAAGTTAAGGGACAGGTAACCGGGGATACGCAGTATTTT. Translated, it gives CASSEVKGQVTGDTQYF.